A single sample is the source of the 7 T cell receptor beta chains below, sequenced in a study of T cells after yellow fever vaccination (dated by TCRdb to 2018 to 2020). Per the publication, the treatment or condition label means: live attenuated yellow fever vaccine strain. Library construction relied on 5' RACE. The listed sequencing device is Illumina HiSeq 2500. In TCRdb, the public reads were trimmed at Q25 with fastp and aligned with MiXCR, with productive beta chains retained. Rows are combined by CDR3 protein, so each entry shows the most common genes and DNA. This sample lists under 700,000 distinct CDR3 sequences; about a sixth were detected once. The ten largest clones represent around 16% of the sample. The sample was PBMCs, taken 5 days after the first yellow fever vaccination. The source is a man younger than 30 who received the YFV17D yellow fever vaccine.

This clonotype was observed a handful of times. The rearrangement links TRBV15 to TRBJ1-4; TRBD1 might be the D (5 bases). Germline lookup yields CDR1 LNHNV and CDR2 YYDKDF (reference sequence). CDR3 size: 17 residues. Trimming shortened V by 0 bases and J by 2 bases, and 13 bases separated the two germline ends. CDR3 region: CATSREGVMGTNEKLFF. CDR3 nucleotides: TGTGCCACCAGCAGAGAAGGGGTAATGGGGACTAATGAAAAACTGTTTTTT.

CDR3 sequence (DNA): TGTGCCAGCAGAAGACAGGGGGCTCGGACCGGGGAGCTGTTTTTT. This codes for CASRRQGARTGELFF. This chain links TRBV5-4 with TRBJ2-2, with TRBD1 identical over 10 bases. The CDR3 consists of 15 residues. Germline V gene data show CDR1 as SGHNT and CDR2 as YYREEE (reference sequence). The junction had 6 bases not matched to a gene; V was cut back by 5 bases and J by 5 bases.

This clonotype was found many times. The chain couples TRBV20-1 to TRBJ1-1; no clear D. Germline lookup yields CDR1 DFQATT and CDR2 SNEGSKA (reference sequence). CDR3 length equals 12 residues. V lost 1 base and J 1 base, leaving 4 bases between the germline ends. The DNA for the CDR3 is TGCAGTGCTAGAGGACAGAACACTGAAGCTTTCTTT. Protein: CSARGQNTEAFF.

The gene calls are TRBV4-2 and TRBJ2-7; D uncertain. There are 17 residues in the CDR3. The V gene's germline CDR1 is LGHNA and CDR2 YNFKEQ. V was cut by 0 bases and J by 2 bases, with 17 bases left in between. The CDR3 coding sequence is TGTGCCAGCAGCCAAGAGGGTATTGGGCAGGCCACCTACGAGCAGTACTTC. It yields the protein CASSQEGIGQATYEQYF.

This clonotype occurred a few times. V is TRBV7-7 and J is TRBJ2-2, with D maybe TRBD1 (5 bases). V gave up 4 bases and J gave up 6 bases, with 9 bases separating them. Germline CDR1 SSHAT, CDR2 FNYEAQ (reference sequence). The CDR3 runs to 13 residues. In DNA form, the CDR3 reads TGTGCCAGCAGCTGGTCAGGGCCCGGGGAGCTGTTTTTT. It is translated as CASSWSGPGELFF.

The table lists this clonotype with a few counts. This chain connects TRBV5-1 to TRBJ2-3, with TRBD2 matching over 7 bases. V gave up 2 bases and J gave up 5 bases; unmatched junction bases: 11. The CDR3 loop spans 16 amino acids. The V gene's germline CDR1 is SGHRS and CDR2 YFSETQ. The CDR3 DNA sequence: TGCGCCAGCAGCTTTTTCAGCGGGGCGGACGGAGATACGCAGTATTTT. It translates to CASSFFSGADGDTQYF.

V gene TRBV5-1 combines with J gene TRBJ2-1; TRBD2 agrees at 13 bases. With V trimmed by 0 bases and J by 10 bases, 10 bases remained unmatched. The CDR3 length is 17 residues. CDR1 is SGHRS, CDR2 YFSETQ, per germline. Here the CDR3 reads CASSLAGTSGALGEQFF. The CDR3 DNA follows: TGCGCCAGCAGCTTGGCCGGGACTAGCGGGGCACTTGGCGAGCAGTTCTTC.